Presented here are 2 T cell receptor beta chains from one specimen sequenced in a study of Ad26.COV2.S vaccination and SARS-CoV-2 variants. The assay was immunoSEQ multiplex PCR, and TCRdb's table has in-frame clones only and misses some. The sample shows 400,000 or so clones, 70% to 90% of them seen only once. Noted treatment: 15 to 20 received Ad26.COV2.S at low or high dose, single or two shots; about five received placebo; per-sample allocation not given. It was on day 63 after the first vaccine or placebo injection that samples were taken. Sequences were derived from peripheral blood, sampled in a trial of Ad26.COV2.S vaccine versus placebo. The receptors stem from a person aged 18-60 years who received the Ad26.COV2.S COVID-19 vaccine or a placebo.

This sequence joins TRBV19 and TRBJ2-6, with TRBD1 identical over 9 bases. This CDR3 has 18 amino acids. In germline, CDR1 is LNHDA, CDR2 SQIVND (reference sequence). J gave up 0 bases and V 7 bases, and 10 bases lay outside the gene matches. The CDR3 sequence is CASTAGGTGSSGANVLTF. In DNA, the CDR3 is TGTGCCAGTACCGCCGGGGGGACAGGGTCCTCTGGGGCCAACGTCCTGACTTTC.

The chain links TRBV10-3 to TRBJ1-2, with D possibly being TRBD1 (6 bases). The V end lost 4 bases, the J end lost 5 bases, and 11 bases lay between the germline ends. Germline CDR1 reads ENHRY; CDR2 reads SYGVKD. CDR3 size: 13 residues. The CDR3 region has the DNA TGTGCCATCAGTGTGGGGGGCGCGTATGGCTACACCTTC. It encodes CAISVGGAYGYTF.